These 9 T cell receptor beta chains were all obtained from the same sample, sequenced in a study of T cell responses to AZD1222 COVID-19 vaccine. TCRdb's table, derived via immunoSEQ multiplex PCR, lists solely in-frame clones and lacks some. Found here are some 150,000 clones, roughly 87% of them singletons; the top ten hold 5.4%. The specimen comprised peripheral blood, sampled 28 days after the second dose of the MenACWY control vaccine. The source of these receptors is an adult who received the MenACWY meningococcal vaccine as a control.

This chain joins TRBV6-6 and TRBJ2-3; the D gene could be TRBD1 or TRBD2 (5 bases each). The CDR3 has 16 residues. Germline lookup yields CDR1 MNHNY and CDR2 SVGAGI (reference sequence). Trimming cost V 8 bases and J 2 bases, with 20 bases left between them. CDR3 DNA: TGTGCCAGCCCAACGGGACCGCACACTGACACAGATACGCAGTATTTT. Translating gives CASPTGPHTDTDTQYF.

The V gene is TRBV13, the J gene TRBJ1-6; D is undetermined. The CDR3 spans 15 residues. V was pared by 5 bases and J by 6 bases, with 14 bases between. Germline CDR1 and CDR2: PRHDT and FYEKMQ (reference sequence). The CDR3 reads CASSNGPVSNSPLHF. In nucleotides, the CDR3 is TGTGCCAGCAGCAACGGACCGGTCTCTAATTCACCCCTCCACTTT.

This clone was detected only a few times. V gene TRBV5-1 combines with J gene TRBJ2-1; TRBD2 matches 10 bases. In germline, CDR1 is SGHRS, CDR2 YFSETQ. Trimming took 0 bases from V and 8 from J; bases not matched to a gene: 5. The CDR3 covers 15 residues. The CDR3 nucleotides read TGCGCCAGCAGCTTGGTTGCTAGCGGGAGCCATGAGCAGTTCTTC. Protein: CASSLVASGSHEQFF.

The V call is TRBV30, the J call TRBJ2-5; D could derive from TRBD1 or TRBD2 (5 bases each). The CDR3 has 14 amino acids. V was shortened by 3 bases and J by 0 bases, with 11 bases between the two germline ends. Germline CDR1 GTSNPN, CDR2 SVGIG (reference sequence). CDR3 in DNA: TGTGCCTGGAGGCCGGGGCTCCACCAAGAGACCCAGTACTTC. This sequence encodes CAWRPGLHQETQYF.

The V call is TRBV27, the J call TRBJ2-7; 9 nucleotides line up with TRBD1. V lost 10 bases and J lost 3; bases outside the gene matches: 13. There are 15 residues in the CDR3. CDR1 and CDR2 (germline): MNHEY, SMNVEV (reference sequence). The CDR3 coding sequence is TGTGCCACTAGACTATCCCGACAGGGGGTCTACGAGCAGTACTTC. This encodes CATRLSRQGVYEQYF.

The genes are TRBV7-2 and TRBJ2-1, with TRBD2 identical over 11 bases. V lost 4 bases and J lost 2; bases outside the gene matches: 1. The length of the CDR3 is 15 residues. In germline, CDR1 is SGHTA, CDR2 FQGNSA. The DNA for the CDR3 is TGTGCCAGCAGCTCACTAGCGGGGGCCTACAATGAGCAGTTCTTC. It translates to CASSSLAGAYNEQFF.

The genes are TRBV5-6 and TRBJ1-1; unclear D gene. V was trimmed by 1 base and J by 0 bases, leaving 7 bases between them. From germline, CDR1 is SGHDT and CDR2 YYEEEE. This CDR3 region has 14 residues. The CDR3 coding sequence is TGTGCCAGCAGCTTGCCCACTATGAACACTGAAGCTTTCTTT. It specifies CASSLPTMNTEAFF.

The V gene is TRBV6-2 or TRBV6-3, the J gene TRBJ1-1; D might be TRBD1 (5 bases). The CDR3 has 14 amino acids. Germline V gene sequence: CDR1 MNHEY, CDR2 SVGEGT. Trimming took off 5 bases at V and 4 bases at J, with 14 bases between the two ends. CDR3 protein: CASSNIRDVTEAFF. The CDR3 nucleotides are TGTGCCAGCAGTAATATTCGGGACGTCACTGAAGCTTTCTTT.

The chain couples TRBV7-9 to TRBJ1-3; no clear D. V gave up 5 bases and J gave up 4 bases, with 15 bases separating them. CDR1 and CDR2 (germline): SEHNR, FQNEAQ (reference sequence). The CDR3 has 15 amino acids. CDR3 in amino acids: CASSQLAGPGNTIYF. The CDR3 nucleotides are TGTGCCAGCAGCCAACTAGCTGGTCCGGGAAACACCATATATTTT.